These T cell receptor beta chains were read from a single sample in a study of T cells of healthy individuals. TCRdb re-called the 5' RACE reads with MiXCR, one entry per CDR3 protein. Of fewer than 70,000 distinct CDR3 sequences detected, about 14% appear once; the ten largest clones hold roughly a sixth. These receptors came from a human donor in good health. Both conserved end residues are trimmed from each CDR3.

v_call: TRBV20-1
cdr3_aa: SARDLRDVNEKLF

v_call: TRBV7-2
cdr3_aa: ASSLRHGRTWDEQF

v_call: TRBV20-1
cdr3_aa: SGSEVRGGIQPQH

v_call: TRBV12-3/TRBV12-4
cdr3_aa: ASSFRTGVLNTEAF

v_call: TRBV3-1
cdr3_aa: ASSQERRGEQY

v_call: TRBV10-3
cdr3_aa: AISTSVGTDTQY

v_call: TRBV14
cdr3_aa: ASSQPGQLEAF

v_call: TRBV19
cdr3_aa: ASSGSGRGYNEQF

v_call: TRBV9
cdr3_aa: ASIDLDRVIRGTATNEKLF

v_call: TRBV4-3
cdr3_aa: ASSQGASGGPSDTQY

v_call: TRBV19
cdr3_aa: ASSQSNRASGNTIY

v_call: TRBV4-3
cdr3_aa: ASSQDSYTDTQY

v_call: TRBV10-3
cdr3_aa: AITIAGPTSTDTQY

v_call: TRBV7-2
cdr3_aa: ASSPQTQETQY

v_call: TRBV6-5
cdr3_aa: ASRGRANYGYT

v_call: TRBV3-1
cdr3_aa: ASRSKADTQY

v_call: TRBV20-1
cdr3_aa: SAPLAGDNEQF

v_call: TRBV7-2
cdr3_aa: ASSEVSYEQY

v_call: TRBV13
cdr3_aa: ASSFPPDRAYEQY

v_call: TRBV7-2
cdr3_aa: ASSLLGRDGETQY

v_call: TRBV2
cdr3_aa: ASSVRGLGANVLT

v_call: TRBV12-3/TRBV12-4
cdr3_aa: ASTWTPQQPQH

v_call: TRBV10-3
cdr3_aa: AISEEVMGGRSSGNTIY

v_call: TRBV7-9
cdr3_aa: ASSLAPGQIYGYT

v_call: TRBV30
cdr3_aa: AWSSRTGELF

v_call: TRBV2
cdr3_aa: ASGQGHSNQPQH

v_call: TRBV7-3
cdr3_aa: ASSPLSGTANTGELF

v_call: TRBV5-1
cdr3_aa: ASSSKRQGGTGELF

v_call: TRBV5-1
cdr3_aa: ASSLVASGGGDTQY

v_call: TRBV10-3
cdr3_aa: AISDLWGSETQY

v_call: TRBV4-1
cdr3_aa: ASSPTTGGATYEQY

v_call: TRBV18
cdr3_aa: ASSPPTLQYTEAF

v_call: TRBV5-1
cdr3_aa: ASSQGLAGGQETQY

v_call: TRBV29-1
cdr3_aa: SVPNGQGRAAEAF

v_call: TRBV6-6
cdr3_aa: ASSTGGQGSSPLH

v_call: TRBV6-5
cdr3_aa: ASSYSSGSRVSYT

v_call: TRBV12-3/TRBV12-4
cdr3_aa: ASSLGTSIDEQY

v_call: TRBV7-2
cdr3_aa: ASSLAGRQAFGNTIY

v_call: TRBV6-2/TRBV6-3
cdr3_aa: ASSYSAGGGAWDIQY

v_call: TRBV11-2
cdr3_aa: ASRRPGGRLAYNEQF

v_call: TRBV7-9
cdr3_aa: ASSLSTGGHYGYT

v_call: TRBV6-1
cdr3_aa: ASTVSATGELF

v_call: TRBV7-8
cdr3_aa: ASSLGAANRGGEQY

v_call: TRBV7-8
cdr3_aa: ASSLEAPGWGVSNQPQH

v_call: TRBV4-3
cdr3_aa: ASSQDSSPYEQY

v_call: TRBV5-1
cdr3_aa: ASSHDVGTRGTDTQY

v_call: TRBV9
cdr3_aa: ASSVVPGNYDYT

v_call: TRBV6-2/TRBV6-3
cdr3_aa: ASSRPDSQETQY

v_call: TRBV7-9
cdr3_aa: ASSFGNGAF

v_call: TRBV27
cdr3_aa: ASGTAGQPQH

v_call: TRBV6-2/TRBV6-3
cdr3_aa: ASTSGGSLSNQPQH

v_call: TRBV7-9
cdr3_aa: ASSPRADYGYT

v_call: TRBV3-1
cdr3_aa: ASSPLRDTRERVYEQY